The 18 T cell receptor beta chains below were found in one sample sequenced in a study of blood T cell repertoires in COVID-19. The method was immunoSEQ multiplex PCR; TCRdb's version includes in-frame clones alone and lacks a portion of them. The repertoire holds 100,000 to 150,000 clones, with 75% to 90% as singletons. The sequenced sample was peripheral blood. The receptors were gathered from an elderly woman with COVID-19, enrolled during active disease.

V and J are TRBV5-5 and TRBJ1-1, with 7 bases matching TRBD1. The CDR3 runs to 15 residues. Germline V gives CDR1 SGHKS, CDR2 YYEKEE (reference sequence). J gave up 1 base and V 2 bases, and 5 bases lay outside the gene matches. CDR3 sequence reads: CASSFPGTANTEAFF. In DNA form, the CDR3 reads TGTGCCAGCAGCTTTCCTGGGACAGCGAACACTGAAGCTTTCTTT.

V usage is TRBV7-9 and J usage is TRBJ2-5, with 7 bases aligning to TRBD1. Unmatched junction bases numbered 7, after V lost 5 bases and J lost 4 bases. Germline assignment: CDR1 SEHNR and CDR2 FQNEAQ (reference sequence). This CDR3 is 14 amino acids long. The CDR3 DNA sequence: TGTGCCAGCAGCCAATCGGGACAGCCAGAGACCCAGTACTTC. It codes for CASSQSGQPETQYF.

The chain combines TRBV11-3 with TRBJ2-3, with 11 nucleotides matching TRBD2. Germline assignment: CDR1 SGHNT and CDR2 YENEEA. The J segment lost 0 bases and the V segment lost 5 bases, leaving 4 bases of the junction unmatched. This CDR3 is 16 amino acids long. CDR3 in DNA: TGTGCCAGCAGCGCGTCTAGCGGGGGGAGCACAGATACGCAGTATTTT. Its protein is CASSASSGGSTDTQYF.

This clone was recorded only once. The chain joins TRBV6-5 to TRBJ1-2; TRBD1 is a possible D gene (5 bases). The V and J ends lost 6 bases and 2 bases respectively, with 13 bases between them. CDR1 is MNHEY and CDR2 is SVGAGI in the germline V gene. The CDR3 is 14 amino acids. The CDR3 is CASSLRQTNYGYTF. In DNA, the CDR3 is TGTGCCAGCAGCCTAAGACAGACAAACTATGGCTACACCTTC.

The chain is built from TRBV6-1 and TRBJ1-6, with D uncertain. The CDR3 spans 18 residues. Trimming shortened V by 1 base and J by 4 bases, and 17 bases separated the two germline ends. CDR1 MNHNS and CDR2 SASEGT come from the germline V gene. CDR3 sequence reads: CASSEEKPLGRYNSPLHF. DNA for the CDR3: TGTGCCAGCAGTGAAGAGAAGCCCCTGGGGAGATATAATTCACCCCTCCACTTT.

The J gene is TRBJ2-1, the V gene TRBV5-1, with 10 positions matching TRBD2. CDR3 size: 16 residues. Germline values: CDR1 SGHRS, CDR2 YFSETQ. The V segment lost 0 bases and the J segment 5 bases; nucleotides outside the gene matches: 5. The CDR3 DNA is TGCGCCAGCAGCTTGGCCCCACTAGCGGGAAACAATGAGCAGTTCTTC. Its translation is CASSLAPLAGNNEQFF.

V and J are TRBV2 and TRBJ2-7, with a weak D call TRBD1 (6 bases). The CDR3 consists of 17 residues. The ends were cut back, 7 bases at V and 3 bases at J, with 25 bases in the middle. The germline V gene encodes CDR1 SNHLY and CDR2 FYNNEI. The DNA for the CDR3 is TGTGCCAGCACACGGGACATCTCCGGGACCGTTAGCTACGAGCAGTACTTC. As protein: CASTRDISGTVSYEQYF.

The J gene is TRBJ1-1, the V gene TRBV18; TRBD1 matches 7 bases. With 1 base clipped from V and 5 bases from J, the junction kept 10 bases outside the gene matches. This CDR3 is built from 16 residues. Germline loops: CDR1 KGHSH, CDR2 LQKENI. This CDR3 reads CASSPQKQGVGTEAFF. DNA for the CDR3: TGTGCCAGCTCACCACAGAAGCAGGGGGTCGGGACTGAAGCTTTCTTT.

V gene TRBV7-9 combines with J gene TRBJ1-1, with 7 bases lining up with TRBD1. The germline CDR1 and CDR2 sequences are SEHNR and FQNEAQ (reference sequence). V lost 5 bases, J lost 1 base, and 7 bases stayed unmatched. CDR3 length: 15 residues. This chain's CDR3 is CASSLPTGRNTEAFF. CDR3 bases: TGTGCCAGCAGCCTTCCGACAGGGAGGAACACTGAAGCTTTCTTT.

The chain links TRBV6-5 to TRBJ1-5; TRBD1 might be the D (5 bases). The CDR3 runs 14 residues. V gave up 6 bases and J gave up 0 bases, with 9 bases separating them. Per germline, CDR1 MNHEY and CDR2 SVGAGI. The DNA of the CDR3 is TGTGCCAGCAGCTCGACAGTTAGCAATCAGCCCCAGCATTTT. Amino acids: CASSSTVSNQPQHF.

This chain joins TRBV28 and TRBJ1-5; D remains unclear. V gave up 10 bases and J gave up 0 bases, with 7 bases separating them. CDR1 MDHEN and CDR2 SYDVKM come from the germline V gene. The CDR3 runs to 12 residues. CDR3 in amino acids: CATRDSNQPQHF. For the CDR3, the DNA is TGTGCCACCCGGGATAGCAATCAGCCCCAGCATTTT.

This rearrangement joins TRBV19 to TRBJ2-5; 7 bases map to TRBD2. J gave up 0 bases and V 4 bases, and 8 bases lay outside the gene matches. Looked up from germline, CDR1 is LNHDA and CDR2 is SQIVND (reference sequence). The CDR3 totals 16 residues. CDR3 in amino acids: CASSRKRGDNQETQYF. CDR3 nucleotide sequence: TGTGCCAGTAGTAGAAAACGGGGGGATAACCAAGAGACCCAGTACTTC.

The chain joins TRBV18 to TRBJ2-1, with a possible D match to TRBD2 (5 bases). From germline, CDR1 is KGHSH and CDR2 LQKENI. The CDR3 sequence is 14 residues long. V lost 2 bases, J lost 4 bases, and 9 bases lay in between. CDR3 region: CASSPAGPYNEQFF. In DNA form, the CDR3 reads TGTGCCAGCTCACCAGCGGGCCCTTACAATGAGCAGTTCTTC. Supplemented by reference TRBV18 and TRBJ2-1, the full variable domain reads NAGVMQNPRHLVRRRGQEARLRCSPMKGHSHVYWYRQLPEEGLKFMVYLQKENIIDESGMPKERFSAEFPKEGPSILRIQQVVRGDSAAYFCASSPAGPYNEQFFGPGTRLTVL.

This chain connects TRBV7-8 to TRBJ2-2; no firm D call. CDR3 size: 12 residues. The V and J ends lost 5 bases and 5 bases respectively, with 6 bases between them. Germline V gives CDR1 SGHVS, CDR2 FQNEAQ. The CDR3: CASSPSTGELFF. CDR3 bases: TGTGCCAGCAGCCCCTCTACCGGGGAGCTGTTTTTT.

The chain employs TRBV24-1 and TRBJ1-5, with D possibly matching TRBD1 (5 bases). The CDR3 totals 15 residues. V lost 7 bases and J lost 4, with 16 bases in between. CDR1 KGHDR and CDR2 SFDVKD come from the germline V gene. This CDR3 is CATSPRGAGNQPQHF. The CDR3 nucleotides read TGTGCCACCAGCCCAAGGGGAGCGGGTAATCAGCCCCAGCATTTT.

CDR3 residues: CASSIGPRVAPYGYTF. The CDR3 DNA follows: TGTGCCAGTAGTATAGGTCCCAGGGTGGCCCCCTATGGCTACACCTTC. This sequence joins TRBV19 and TRBJ1-2, with D possibly being TRBD1 (5 bases). CDR1 is LNHDA, CDR2 SQIVND, per germline (reference sequence). The CDR3 extends over 16 amino acids. The V end lost 1 base, the J end lost 4 bases, and 16 bases lay between the germline ends.

The chain is built from TRBV11-2 and TRBJ2-1; 12 bases agree with TRBD2. The J segment lost 6 bases and the V segment lost 6 bases, leaving 9 bases of the junction unmatched. The CDR3 runs to 16 residues. CDR1 is SGHAT, CDR2 FQNNGV, per germline. The CDR3 region has the DNA TGTGCCAGCAGAAACCGACTAGCGGGAGACCTCAATGAGCAGTTCTTC. Translated: CASRNRLAGDLNEQFF.

The gene calls are TRBV28 and TRBJ2-3; tentatively, D is TRBD1 (6 bases). Looked up from germline, CDR1 is MDHEN and CDR2 is SYDVKM. V was trimmed by 8 bases and J by 7 bases, leaving 13 bases between them. This CDR3 contains 12 residues. CDR3 in amino acids: CASGTLVNTQYF. CDR3 nucleotides: TGTGCCAGCGGGACACTTGTAAATACGCAGTATTTT. The full variable domain, in which reference TRBV28 and TRBJ2-3 provide the parts outside the CDR3, is DVKVTQSSRYLVKRTGEKVFLECVQDMDHENMFWYRQDPGLGLRLIYFSYDVKMKEKGDIPEGYSVSREKKERFSLILESASTNQTSMYLCASGTLVNTQYFGPGTRLTVL.